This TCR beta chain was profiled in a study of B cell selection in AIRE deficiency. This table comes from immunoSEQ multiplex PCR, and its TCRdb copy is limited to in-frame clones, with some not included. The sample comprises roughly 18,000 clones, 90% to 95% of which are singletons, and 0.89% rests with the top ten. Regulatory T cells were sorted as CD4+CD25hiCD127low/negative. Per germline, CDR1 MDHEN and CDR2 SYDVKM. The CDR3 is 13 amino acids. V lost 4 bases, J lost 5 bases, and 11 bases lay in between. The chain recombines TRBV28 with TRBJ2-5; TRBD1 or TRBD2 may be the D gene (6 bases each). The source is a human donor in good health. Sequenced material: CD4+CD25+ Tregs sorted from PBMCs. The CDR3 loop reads CASSSGGIETQYF. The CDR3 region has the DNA TGTGCCAGCAGTTCCGGGGGCATTGAGACCCAGTACTTC.